This T cell receptor beta chain was obtained from a study of blood T cell repertoires in COVID-19. Turning to the study itself: From T cells, B-cell-depleted T cells, or PBMCs came the material, which was cDNA or gDNA.

Participants came from about two dozen US areas, aged roughly 18 to 90 years. The CDR3 covers 13 residues. Germline V CDR1 and CDR2: DFQATT, SNEGSKA (reference sequence). The V end lost 3 bases, the J end lost 4 bases, and 13 bases lay between the germline ends. This clone was counted only a few times. Original analysis: Reference gene primer amplification yielded estimated nucleated cell counts. The method was immunoSEQ multiplex PCR; TCRdb's version includes in-frame clones alone and lacks a portion of them. Clone size and V and J calls were adopted from that table, with D and trimming inferred from the DNA. The sample yields under 300,000 clones, nearly 90% seen once.

This clonotype was obtained from a woman under 40 who had recovered from COVID-19. The V call is TRBV20-1, the J call TRBJ2-7; D may be TRBD2 (5 bases). What was sequenced was PBMCs or T cells enriched from blood (not recorded which). The chain's CDR3 is CSASGGSWYEQYF. CDR3 DNA: TGCAGTGCTAGTGGAGGTTCCTGGTACGAGCAGTACTTC.